This T cell receptor (beta chain) was recovered during a study of T cell repertoires in cytomegalovirus infection. For the study at large: CMV infection together with matching HLA type was indicated by public TCR beta signatures.

Turning to this clonotype: What it binds is unknown.

One entry per CDR3 protein results from TCRdb running MiXCR on the reads. Of some 200,000 distinct CDR3 sequences listed, about 20% were seen once; the top ten hold about 3%. V dropped 4 bases and J dropped 1; count of bases not matched to a gene: 4. Germline V lookup: CDR1 DFQATT, CDR2 SNEGSKA (reference sequence). The CDR3 consists of 16 residues. Study results and limitations: Cumulated frequencies of public TCR beta families served to identify carriers of CMV plus the relevant HLA. CMV-specific HLA-C-restricted TCR beta clonotypes dominated the ex vivo response.

This chain uses TRBV20-1 with TRBJ2-5; 15 bases are a match to TRBD2. Sequenced material: PBMCs. This sequence originates from a human donor in good health (CMV status not recorded). Some clones in this sample may be carry-over from other donors' samples. The CDR3: CSAIGTSGGIQETQYF. The DNA for the CDR3 is TGCAGTGCTATCGGGACTAGCGGGGGGATCCAAGAGACCCAGTACTTC.